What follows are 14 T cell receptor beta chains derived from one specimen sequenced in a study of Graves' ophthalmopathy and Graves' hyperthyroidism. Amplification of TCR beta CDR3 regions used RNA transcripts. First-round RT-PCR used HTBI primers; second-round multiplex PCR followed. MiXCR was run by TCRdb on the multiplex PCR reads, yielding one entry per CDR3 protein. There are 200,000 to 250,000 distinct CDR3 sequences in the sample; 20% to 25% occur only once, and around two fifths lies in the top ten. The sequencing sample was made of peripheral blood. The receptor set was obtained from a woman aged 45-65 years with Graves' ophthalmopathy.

CDR3 bases: TGTGCCAGCAGTGAAGACGCGGGGTATCGAATTTTGGGCTACACCTTC. Residues: CASSEDAGYRILGYTF. The chain is built from TRBV19 and TRBJ1-2; no definite D call. Germline V gives CDR1 LNHDA, CDR2 SQIVND (reference sequence). The CDR3 sequence is 16 residues long. Trimming stripped 9 bases from V and 8 bases from J, with 28 bases between. Full variable domain (missing parts from reference TRBV19 and TRBJ1-2): DGGITQSPKYLFRKEGQNVTLSCEQNLNHDAMYWYRQDPGQGLRLIYYSQIVNDFQKGDIAEGYSVSREKKESFPLTVTSAQKNPTAFYLCASSEDAGYRILGYTFGSGTRLTVV.

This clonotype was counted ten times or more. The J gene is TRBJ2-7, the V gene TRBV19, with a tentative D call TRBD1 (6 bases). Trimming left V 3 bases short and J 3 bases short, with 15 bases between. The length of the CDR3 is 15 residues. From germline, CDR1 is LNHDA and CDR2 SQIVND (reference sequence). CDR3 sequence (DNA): TGTGCCAGTAGTATTACGGCAGGGGCATTCTACGAGCAGTACTTC. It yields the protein CASSITAGAFYEQYF.

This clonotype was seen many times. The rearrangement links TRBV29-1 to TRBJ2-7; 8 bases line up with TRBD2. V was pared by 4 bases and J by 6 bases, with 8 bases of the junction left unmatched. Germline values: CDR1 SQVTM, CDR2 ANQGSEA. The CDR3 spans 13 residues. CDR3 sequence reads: CSVGRREEGEQYF. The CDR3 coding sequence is TGCAGCGTTGGTAGGCGGGAGGAGGGCGAGCAGTACTTC.

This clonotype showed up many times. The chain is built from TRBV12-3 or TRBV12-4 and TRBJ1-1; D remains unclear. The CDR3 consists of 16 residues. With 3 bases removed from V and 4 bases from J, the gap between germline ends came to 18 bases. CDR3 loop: CASSLKGPVKSTEAFF. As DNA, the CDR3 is TGTGCCAGCAGTTTGAAAGGTCCCGTTAAGAGCACTGAAGCTTTCTTT.

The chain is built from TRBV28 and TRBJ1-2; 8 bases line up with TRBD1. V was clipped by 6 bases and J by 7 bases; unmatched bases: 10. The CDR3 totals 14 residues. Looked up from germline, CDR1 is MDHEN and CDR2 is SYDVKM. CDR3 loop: CASSRTGTSSGYTF. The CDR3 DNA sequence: TGTGCCAGCAGCCGGACAGGGACCAGCTCTGGCTACACCTTC.

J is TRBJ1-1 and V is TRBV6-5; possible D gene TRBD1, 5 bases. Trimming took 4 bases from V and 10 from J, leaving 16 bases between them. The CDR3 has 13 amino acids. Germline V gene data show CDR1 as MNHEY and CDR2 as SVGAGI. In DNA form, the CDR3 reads TGTGCCAGCAGTTTGGGGACCGCTTCAGTAGCTTTCTTT. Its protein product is CASSLGTASVAFF.

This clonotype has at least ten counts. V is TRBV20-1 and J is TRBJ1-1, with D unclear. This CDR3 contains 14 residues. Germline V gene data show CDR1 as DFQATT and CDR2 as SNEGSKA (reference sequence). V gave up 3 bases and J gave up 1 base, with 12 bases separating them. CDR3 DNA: TGCAGTGCTAGTTCCCAGGCATCGAACACTGAAGCTTTCTTT. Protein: CSASSQASNTEAFF.

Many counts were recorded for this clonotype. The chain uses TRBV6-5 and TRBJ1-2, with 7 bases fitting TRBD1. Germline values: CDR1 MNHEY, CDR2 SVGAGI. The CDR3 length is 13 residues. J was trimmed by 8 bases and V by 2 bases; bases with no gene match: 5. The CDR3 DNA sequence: TGTGCCAGCAGTTACGACAGGGCACGCGGCTACACCTTC. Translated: CASSYDRARGYTF.

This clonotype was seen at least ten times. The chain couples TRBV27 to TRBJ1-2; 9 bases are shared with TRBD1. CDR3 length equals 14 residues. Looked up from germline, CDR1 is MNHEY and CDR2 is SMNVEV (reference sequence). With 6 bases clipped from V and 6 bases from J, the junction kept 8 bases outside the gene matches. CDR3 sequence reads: CASRTNRGQDGYTF. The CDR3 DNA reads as TGTGCCAGCAGGACAAACAGGGGGCAGGATGGCTACACCTTC.

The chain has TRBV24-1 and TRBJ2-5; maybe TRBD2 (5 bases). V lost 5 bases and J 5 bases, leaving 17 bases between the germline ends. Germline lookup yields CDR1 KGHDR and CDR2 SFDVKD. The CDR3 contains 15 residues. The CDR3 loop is CATSAMDLMEETQYF. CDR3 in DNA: TGTGCCACCAGTGCTATGGACTTAATGGAGGAGACCCAGTACTTC.

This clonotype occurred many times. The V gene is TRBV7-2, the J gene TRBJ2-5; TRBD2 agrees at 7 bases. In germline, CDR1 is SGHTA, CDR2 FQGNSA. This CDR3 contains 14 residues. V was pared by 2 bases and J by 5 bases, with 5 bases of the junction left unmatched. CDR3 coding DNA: TGTGCCAGCAGCTTACTCGGGGGGATGGAGACCCAGTACTTC. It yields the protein CASSLLGGMETQYF. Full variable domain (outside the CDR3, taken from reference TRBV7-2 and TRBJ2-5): GAGVSQSPSNKVTEKGKDVELRCDPISGHTALYWYRQSLGQGLEFLIYFQGNSAPDKSGLPSDRFSAERTGGSVSTLTIQRTQQEDSAVYLCASSLLGGMETQYFGPGTRLLVL.

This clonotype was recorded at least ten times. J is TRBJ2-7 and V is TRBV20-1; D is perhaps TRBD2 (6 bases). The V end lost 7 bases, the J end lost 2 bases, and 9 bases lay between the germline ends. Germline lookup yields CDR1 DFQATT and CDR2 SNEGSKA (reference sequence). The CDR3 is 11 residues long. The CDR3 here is CSGGVAYEQYF. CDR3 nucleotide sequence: TGCAGTGGCGGGGTAGCCTACGAGCAGTACTTC.

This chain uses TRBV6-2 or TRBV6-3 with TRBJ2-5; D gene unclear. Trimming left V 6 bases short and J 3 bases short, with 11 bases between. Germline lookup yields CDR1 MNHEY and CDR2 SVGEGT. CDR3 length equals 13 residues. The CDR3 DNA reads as TGTGCCAGCAGAAACTCTTCCAAAGAGACCCAGTACTTC. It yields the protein CASRNSSKETQYF.

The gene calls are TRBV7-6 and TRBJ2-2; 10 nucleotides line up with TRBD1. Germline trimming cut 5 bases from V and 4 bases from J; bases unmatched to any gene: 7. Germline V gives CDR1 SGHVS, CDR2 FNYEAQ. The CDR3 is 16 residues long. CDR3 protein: CASSPTGTGATGELFF. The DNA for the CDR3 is TGTGCCAGCAGCCCAACCGGGACAGGGGCCACCGGGGAGCTGTTTTTT.